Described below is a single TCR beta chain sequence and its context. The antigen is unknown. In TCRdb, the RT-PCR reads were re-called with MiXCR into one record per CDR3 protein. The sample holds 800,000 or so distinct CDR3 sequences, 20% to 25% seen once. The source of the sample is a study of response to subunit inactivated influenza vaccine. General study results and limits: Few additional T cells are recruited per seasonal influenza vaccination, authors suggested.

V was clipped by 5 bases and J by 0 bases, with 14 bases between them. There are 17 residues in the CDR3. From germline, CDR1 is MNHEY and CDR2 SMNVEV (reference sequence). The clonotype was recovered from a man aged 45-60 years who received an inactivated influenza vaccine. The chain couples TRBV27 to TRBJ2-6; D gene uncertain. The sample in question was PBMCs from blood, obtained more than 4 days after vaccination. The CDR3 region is CASSTIGVYSGANVLTF. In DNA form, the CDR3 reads TGTGCCAGCAGTACGATAGGCGTTTACTCTGGGGCCAACGTCCTGACTTTC.